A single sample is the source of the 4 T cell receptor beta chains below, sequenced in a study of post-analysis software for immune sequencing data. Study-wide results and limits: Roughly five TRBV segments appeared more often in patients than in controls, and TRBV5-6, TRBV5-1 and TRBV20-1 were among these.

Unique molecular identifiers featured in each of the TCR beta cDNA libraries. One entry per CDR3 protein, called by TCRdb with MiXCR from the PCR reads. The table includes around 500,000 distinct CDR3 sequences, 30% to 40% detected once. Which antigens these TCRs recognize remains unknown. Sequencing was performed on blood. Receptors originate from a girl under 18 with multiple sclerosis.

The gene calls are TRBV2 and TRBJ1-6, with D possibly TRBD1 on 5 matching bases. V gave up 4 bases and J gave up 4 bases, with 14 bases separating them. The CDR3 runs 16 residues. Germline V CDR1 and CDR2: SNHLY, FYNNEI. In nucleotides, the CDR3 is TGTGCCAGCAGTGTCCGGGGCCTCGGTTATAATTCACCCCTCCACTTT. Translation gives CASSVRGLGYNSPLHF.

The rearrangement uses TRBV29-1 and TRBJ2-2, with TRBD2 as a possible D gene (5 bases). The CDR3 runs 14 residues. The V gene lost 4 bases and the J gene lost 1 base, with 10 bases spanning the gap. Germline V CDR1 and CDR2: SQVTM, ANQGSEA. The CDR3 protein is CSVAKSGNTGELFF. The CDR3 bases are TGCAGCGTTGCGAAAAGCGGGAACACCGGGGAGCTGTTTTTT.

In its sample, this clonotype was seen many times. In nucleotides, the CDR3 is TGCAGTGCTATGGACAGGGGTGCCTACGAGCAGTACTTC. Translated, it gives CSAMDRGAYEQYF. The V gene is TRBV20-1, the J gene TRBJ2-7; 9 bases line up with TRBD1. The CDR3 covers 13 residues. The germline CDR1 and CDR2 sequences are DFQATT and SNEGSKA (reference sequence). V lost 4 bases, J lost 2 bases, and 3 bases stayed unmatched.

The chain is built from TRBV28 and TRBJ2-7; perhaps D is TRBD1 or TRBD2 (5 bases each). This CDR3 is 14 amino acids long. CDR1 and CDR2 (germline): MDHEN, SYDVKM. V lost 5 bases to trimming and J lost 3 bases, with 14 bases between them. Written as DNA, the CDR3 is TGTGCCAGCAGTCCCCCGGGACGAGTCTACGAGCAGTACTTC. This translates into CASSPPGRVYEQYF.